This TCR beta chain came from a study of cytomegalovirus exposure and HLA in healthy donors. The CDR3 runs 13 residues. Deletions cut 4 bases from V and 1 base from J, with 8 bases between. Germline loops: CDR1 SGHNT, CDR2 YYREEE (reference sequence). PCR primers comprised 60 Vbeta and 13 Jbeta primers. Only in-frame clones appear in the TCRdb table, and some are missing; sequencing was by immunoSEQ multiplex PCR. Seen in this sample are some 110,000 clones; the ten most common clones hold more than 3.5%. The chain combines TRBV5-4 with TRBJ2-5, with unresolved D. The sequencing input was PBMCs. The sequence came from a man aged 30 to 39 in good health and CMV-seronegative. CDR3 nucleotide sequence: TGTGCCAGCAGCCAGACTTCCCAAGAGACCCAGTACTTC. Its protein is CASSQTSQETQYF.